This entry describes one T cell receptor (beta chain). Its specificity is not known. The data were taken from a study of shared clonotypes between healthy human individuals. At the level of the study: Three CD4 naive, three CD4 memory, two CD8 naive and one CD8 memory plate were used per donor. General study points: Relative to memory subsets, naive subsets generally showed larger estimated richness.

The CDR3 has 15 amino acids. Germline-derived CDR1 and CDR2 are SGDLS and YYNGEE. V dropped 4 bases and J dropped 3; count of bases not matched to a gene: 5. Clones were sequenced by immunoSEQ multiplex PCR, and TCRdb holds only the in-frame ones, with some missing. This sample has roughly 170,000 clones, with 66% found just once. The sequencing sample was made of memory CD4+ T cells sorted from blood. The subset is: CD45RA-negative fraction. This receptor was taken from a man under 40 in good health. This rearrangement joins TRBV9 to TRBJ2-2; 8 bases map to TRBD1. This chain's CDR3 is CASSPRTGHTGELFF. In nucleotides, the CDR3 is TGTGCCAGCAGCCCTAGGACAGGGCACACCGGGGAGCTGTTTTTT.